Here is one T cell receptor beta chain with its context. The antigen is undetermined. Amplification used 60 Vbeta primers and 13 Jbeta primers. Sequencing was performed with immunoSEQ multiplex PCR; in TCRdb, only in-frame clones are kept and a portion is missing. The top ten hold approximately 10% of the sample, which has more than 100,000 clones, 75% to 85% seen once. The data belong to a study of cytomegalovirus exposure and HLA in healthy donors. The study, taken as a whole, reports: A few chains tied to CMV proved CMV antigen-specific in vitro. Most subjects' HLA-A and HLA-B alleles were reportedly predicted from TCR beta sequences.

The V gene lost 6 bases and the J gene lost 2 bases, with 9 bases spanning the gap. CDR1 MNHNY and CDR2 SVGAGI come from the germline V gene (reference sequence). The CDR3 spans 13 residues. The material sequenced was PBMCs. The TCR sequence derives from a woman aged 18-30 years in good health and CMV-seropositive. The V gene is TRBV6-6, the J gene TRBJ2-3; D is ambiguous. The CDR3 protein is CASRSGPTDTQYF. DNA for the CDR3: TGTGCCAGCAGGTCTGGGCCCACAGATACGCAGTATTTT.